This TCR beta chain was captured in a study of blood T cell repertoires in COVID-19 (dated by TCRdb to 2018 to 2021). Describing the broader study: The collaborator samples originated in the United States, Italy and Spain and spanned the acute and convalescent phases of COVID-19. The material from the prospective study consisted of cDNA or gDNA derived from T cells, B-cell-depleted T cells, or PBMCs. Subjects who had been exposed to COVID-19, were actively infected with it, or had recovered from it provided the deeply sampled blood TCRbeta repertoires that made up the dataset. The repertoires were released in a freely available public database intended as a resource for research on the immune response to SARS-CoV-2. Samples came from the ongoing ImmuneRACE study (first 160 participants) plus 1,254 subjects from 6 global collaborators. A de-identified subject ID, COVID-19 status, age in years and sex were almost always included in the sample metadata. Where available, HLA class I and class II types were taken from metadata supplied by the sample provider and were not determined by assay-based typing. Findings and caveats that apply to the study as a whole: Clinical and demographic metadata were provided uncurated, with the amount varying by source and participant.

A word on this clone: The clone's antigen remains unknown. No qualities accompany the bases; no much larger clone lies one base away.

Reading from cysteine to phenylalanine, the CDR3 counts 14 amino acids. Only the CDR3 DNA stays, 42 bases, in frame from base 1. V is pruned by 3 bases and J by 6 bases, leaving 2 bases of the junction without a gene match. The germline V gene encodes CDR1 LGHDT and CDR2 YNNKEL (reference sequence). TCRbeta CDR3 regions were amplified from genomic DNA by means of the immunoSEQ Assay, a bias-controlled multiplex PCR. In the authors' own workflow: Nucleated cell counts per sample were estimated from amplification of reference gene primers within the assay. To quantify the absolute abundance of each unique TCRbeta CDR3 rearrangement, sequence reads were collapsed and filtered. For each sample, productive Simpson clonality was calculated by taking the square root of Simpson's diversity index across productive rearrangements. In TCRdb, the immuneACCESS table is reduced to in-frame sequences with V and J assigned. These tables do not hold every clone; where another copy was compared, an unresolved V gene accounts for under half, and the others remain unexplained. V, J and clone size are taken as reported in that table, and D and trimming were inferred from the DNA itself. Counted in this sample were under 150,000 clones; around 76% of them appeared once. The top ten hold roughly 4.2% of the sample.

The collaborating institutions used their own protocols to collect whole blood in K2EDTA tubes. For TCRbeta analysis, collaborators shipped samples as frozen whole blood, isolated PBMCs, or DNA extracted from either of those sample types. The chain is encoded by TRBV3-1 (or the pseudogene TRBV3-2) joined to TRBJ1-5; 10 bases in the junction line up with TRBD1. Sequencing was done on a sample of peripheral blood. The clonotype comes from a man in his sixties with acute or convalescent COVID-19. The bases read TGTGCCAGCAGCCAGGACAGGGGGATTCAGCCCCAGCATTTT. This sequence encodes CASSQDRGIQPQHF.